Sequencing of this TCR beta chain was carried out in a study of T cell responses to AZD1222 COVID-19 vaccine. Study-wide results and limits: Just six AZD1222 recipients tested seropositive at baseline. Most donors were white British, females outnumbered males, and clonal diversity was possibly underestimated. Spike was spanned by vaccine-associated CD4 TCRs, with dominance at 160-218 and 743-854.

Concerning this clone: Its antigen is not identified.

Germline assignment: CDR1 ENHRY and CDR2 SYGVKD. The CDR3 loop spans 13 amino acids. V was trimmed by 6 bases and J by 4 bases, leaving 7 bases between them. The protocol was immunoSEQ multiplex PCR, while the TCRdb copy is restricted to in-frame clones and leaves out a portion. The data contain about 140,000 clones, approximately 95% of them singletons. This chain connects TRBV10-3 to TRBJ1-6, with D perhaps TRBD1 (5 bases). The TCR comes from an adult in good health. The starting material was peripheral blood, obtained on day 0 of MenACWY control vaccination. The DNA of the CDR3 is TGTGCCATCAGGGGGGATTATAATTCACCCCTCCACTTT. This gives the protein CAIRGDYNSPLHF.